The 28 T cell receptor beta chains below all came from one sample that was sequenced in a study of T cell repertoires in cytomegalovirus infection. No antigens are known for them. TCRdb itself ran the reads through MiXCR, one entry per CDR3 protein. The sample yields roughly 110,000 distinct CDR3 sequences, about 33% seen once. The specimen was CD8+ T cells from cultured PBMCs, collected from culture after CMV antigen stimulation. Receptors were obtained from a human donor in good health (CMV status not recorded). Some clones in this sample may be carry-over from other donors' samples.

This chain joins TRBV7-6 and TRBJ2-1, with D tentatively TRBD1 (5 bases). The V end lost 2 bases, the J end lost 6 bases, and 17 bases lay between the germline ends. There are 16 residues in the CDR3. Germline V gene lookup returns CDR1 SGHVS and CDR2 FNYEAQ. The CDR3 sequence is CASSLSTGEIVNEQFF. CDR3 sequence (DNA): TGTGCCAGCAGCTTATCTACAGGTGAAATCGTCAATGAGCAGTTCTTC.

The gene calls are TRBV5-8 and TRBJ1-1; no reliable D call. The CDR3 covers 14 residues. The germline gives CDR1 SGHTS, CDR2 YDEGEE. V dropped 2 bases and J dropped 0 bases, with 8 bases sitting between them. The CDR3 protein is CASSFPRLNTEAFF. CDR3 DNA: TGTGCCAGCAGCTTCCCCCGACTGAACACTGAAGCTTTCTTT. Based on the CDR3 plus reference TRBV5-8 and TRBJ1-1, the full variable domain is EAGVTQSPTHLIKTRGQQATLRCSPISGHTSVYWYQQALGLGLQFLLWYDEGEERNRGNFPPRFSGRQFPNYSSELNVNALELEDSALYLCASSFPRLNTEAFFGQGTRLTVV.

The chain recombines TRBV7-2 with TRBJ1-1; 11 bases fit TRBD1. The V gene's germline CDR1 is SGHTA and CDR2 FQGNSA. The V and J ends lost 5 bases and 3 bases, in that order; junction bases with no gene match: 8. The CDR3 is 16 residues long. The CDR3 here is CASSDGTGGEYTEAFF. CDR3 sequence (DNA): TGTGCCAGCAGCGACGGGACAGGGGGAGAGTACACTGAAGCTTTCTTT.

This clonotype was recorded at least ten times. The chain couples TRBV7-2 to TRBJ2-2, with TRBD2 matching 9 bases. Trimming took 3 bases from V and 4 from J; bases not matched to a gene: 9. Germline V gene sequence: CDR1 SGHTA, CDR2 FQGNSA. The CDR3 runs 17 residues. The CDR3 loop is CASSFPASGDSTGELFF. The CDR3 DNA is TGTGCCAGCAGCTTTCCCGCTAGCGGGGATTCCACCGGGGAGCTGTTTTTT.

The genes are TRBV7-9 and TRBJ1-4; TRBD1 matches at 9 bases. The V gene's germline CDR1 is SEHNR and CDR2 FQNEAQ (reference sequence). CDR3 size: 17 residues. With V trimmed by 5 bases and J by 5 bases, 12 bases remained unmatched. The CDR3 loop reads CASSGPGQGSANEKLFF. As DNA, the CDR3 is TGTGCCAGCAGCGGGCCGGGACAGGGTTCGGCAAATGAAAAACTGTTTTTT.

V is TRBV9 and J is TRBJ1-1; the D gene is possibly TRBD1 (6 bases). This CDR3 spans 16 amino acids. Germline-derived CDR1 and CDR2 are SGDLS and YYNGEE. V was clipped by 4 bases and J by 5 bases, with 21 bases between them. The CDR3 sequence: CASSTRTDQIGTEAFF. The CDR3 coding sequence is TGTGCCAGCAGCACGCGGACAGACCAGATCGGGACTGAAGCTTTCTTT.

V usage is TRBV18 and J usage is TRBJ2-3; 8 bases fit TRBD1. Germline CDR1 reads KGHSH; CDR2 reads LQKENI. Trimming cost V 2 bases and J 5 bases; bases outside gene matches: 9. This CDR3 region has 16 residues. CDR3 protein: CASSPDRKTGVDTQYF. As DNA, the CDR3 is TGTGCCAGCTCACCAGATCGAAAGACAGGGGTAGATACGCAGTATTTT. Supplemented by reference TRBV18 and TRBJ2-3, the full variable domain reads NAGVMQNPRHLVRRRGQEARLRCSPMKGHSHVYWYRQLPEEGLKFMVYLQKENIIDESGMPKERFSAEFPKEGPSILRIQQVVRGDSAAYFCASSPDRKTGVDTQYFGPGTRLTVL.

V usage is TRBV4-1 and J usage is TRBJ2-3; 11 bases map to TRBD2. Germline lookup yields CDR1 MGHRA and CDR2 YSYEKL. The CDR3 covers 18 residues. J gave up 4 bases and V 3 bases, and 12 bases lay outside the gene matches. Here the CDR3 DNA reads TGCGCCAGCAGCCATTCCGGATCGGGTAGCGGGGGGGCAGATACGCAGTATTTT. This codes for CASSHSGSGSGGADTQYF.

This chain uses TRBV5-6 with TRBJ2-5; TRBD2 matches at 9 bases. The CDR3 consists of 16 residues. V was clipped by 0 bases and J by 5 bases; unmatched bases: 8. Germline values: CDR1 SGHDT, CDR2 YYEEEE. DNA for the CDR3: TGTGCCAGCAGCTTGGCCTGGGGACTAGCCGGGGAGACCCAGTACTTC. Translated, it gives CASSLAWGLAGETQYF.

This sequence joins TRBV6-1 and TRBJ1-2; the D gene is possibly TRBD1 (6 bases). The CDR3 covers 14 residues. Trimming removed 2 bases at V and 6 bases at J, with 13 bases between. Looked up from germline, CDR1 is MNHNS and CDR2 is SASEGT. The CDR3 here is CASSEYGGYDGYTF. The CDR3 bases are TGTGCCAGCAGTGAATATGGGGGCTACGATGGCTACACCTTC.

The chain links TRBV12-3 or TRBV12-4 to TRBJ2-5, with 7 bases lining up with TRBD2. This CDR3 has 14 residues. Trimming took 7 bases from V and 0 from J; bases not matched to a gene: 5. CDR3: CASTARGDQETQYF. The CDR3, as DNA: TGTGCCAGCACTGCCCGGGGGGACCAAGAGACCCAGTACTTC.

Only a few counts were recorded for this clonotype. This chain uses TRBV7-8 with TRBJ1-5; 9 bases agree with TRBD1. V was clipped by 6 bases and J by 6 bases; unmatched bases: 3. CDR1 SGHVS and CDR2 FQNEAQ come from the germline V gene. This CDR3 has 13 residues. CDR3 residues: CASSTGGLQPQHF. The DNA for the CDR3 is TGTGCCAGCAGTACAGGGGGCCTTCAGCCCCAGCATTTT.

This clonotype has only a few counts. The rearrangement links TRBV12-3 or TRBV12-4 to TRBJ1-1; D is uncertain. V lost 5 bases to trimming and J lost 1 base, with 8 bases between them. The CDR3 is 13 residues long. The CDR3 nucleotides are TGTGCCAGCAGTGGACGGACGAACACTGAAGCTTTCTTT. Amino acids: CASSGRTNTEAFF.

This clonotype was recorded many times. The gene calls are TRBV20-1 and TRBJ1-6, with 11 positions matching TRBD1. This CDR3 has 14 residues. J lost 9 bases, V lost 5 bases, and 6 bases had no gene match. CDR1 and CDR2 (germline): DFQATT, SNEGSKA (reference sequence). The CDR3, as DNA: TGCAGTGCTTCGGGACAGGGGGAAGCTTCACCCCTCCACTTT. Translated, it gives CSASGQGEASPLHF.

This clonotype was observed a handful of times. The CDR3: CASSFGQGSFSDTQYF. The CDR3 coding sequence is TGTGCCAGCAGTTTTGGGCAGGGGAGTTTTTCAGATACGCAGTATTTT. V is TRBV12-3 or TRBV12-4 and J is TRBJ2-3, with TRBD1 as a possible D gene (6 bases). The V and J ends lost 3 bases and 4 bases respectively, with 17 bases between them. CDR3 size: 16 residues.

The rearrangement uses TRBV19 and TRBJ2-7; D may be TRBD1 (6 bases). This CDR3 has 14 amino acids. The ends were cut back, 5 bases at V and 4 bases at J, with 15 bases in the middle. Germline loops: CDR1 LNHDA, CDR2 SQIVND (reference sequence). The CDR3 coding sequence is TGTGCCAGTAGTCCAACCCAGGGGTTGTACGAGCAGTACTTC. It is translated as CASSPTQGLYEQYF. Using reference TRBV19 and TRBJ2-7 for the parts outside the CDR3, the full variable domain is DGGITQSPKYLFRKEGQNVTLSCEQNLNHDAMYWYRQDPGQGLRLIYYSQIVNDFQKGDIAEGYSVSREKKESFPLTVTSAQKNPTAFYLCASSPTQGLYEQYFGPGTRLTVT.

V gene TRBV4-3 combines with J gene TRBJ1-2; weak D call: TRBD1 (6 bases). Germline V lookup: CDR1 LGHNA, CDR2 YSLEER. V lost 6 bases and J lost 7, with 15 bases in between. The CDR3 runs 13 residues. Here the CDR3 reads CASSSGESGGYTF. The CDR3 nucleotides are TGCGCCAGCAGTTCAGGGGAGTCCGGTGGCTACACCTTC.

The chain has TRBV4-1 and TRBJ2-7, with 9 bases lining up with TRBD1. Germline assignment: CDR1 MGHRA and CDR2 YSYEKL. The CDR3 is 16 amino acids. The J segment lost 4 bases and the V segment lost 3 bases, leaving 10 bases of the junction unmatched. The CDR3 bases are TGCGCCAGCAGCCATCCCCGGGACAGGGATCAGTACGAGCAGTACTTC. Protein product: CASSHPRDRDQYEQYF.

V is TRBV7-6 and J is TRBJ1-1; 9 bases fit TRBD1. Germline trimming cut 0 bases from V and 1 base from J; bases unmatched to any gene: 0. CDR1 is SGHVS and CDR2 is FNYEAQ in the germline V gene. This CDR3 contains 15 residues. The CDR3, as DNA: TGTGCCAGCAGCTTAGCGACAGGGGGGAACACTGAAGCTTTCTTT. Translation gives CASSLATGGNTEAFF.

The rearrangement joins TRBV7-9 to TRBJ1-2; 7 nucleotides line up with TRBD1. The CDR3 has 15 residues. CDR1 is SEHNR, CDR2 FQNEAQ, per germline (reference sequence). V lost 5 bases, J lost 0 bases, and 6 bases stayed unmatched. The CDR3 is CASSTRQGSNYGYTF. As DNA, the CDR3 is TGTGCCAGCAGCACAAGACAGGGTTCTAACTATGGCTACACCTTC. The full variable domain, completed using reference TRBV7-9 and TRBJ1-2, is DTGVSQNPRHKITKRGQNVTFRCDPISEHNRLYWYRQTLGQGPEFLTYFQNEAQLEKSRLLSDRFSAERPKGSFSTLEIQRTEQGDSAMYLCASSTRQGSNYGYTFGSGTRLTVV.

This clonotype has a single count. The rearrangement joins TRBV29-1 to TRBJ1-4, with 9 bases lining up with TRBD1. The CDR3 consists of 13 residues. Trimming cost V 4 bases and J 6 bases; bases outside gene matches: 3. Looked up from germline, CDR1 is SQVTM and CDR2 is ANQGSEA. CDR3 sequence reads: CSVGRTGDEKLFF. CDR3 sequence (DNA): TGCAGCGTTGGAAGGACAGGGGATGAAAAACTGTTTTTT.

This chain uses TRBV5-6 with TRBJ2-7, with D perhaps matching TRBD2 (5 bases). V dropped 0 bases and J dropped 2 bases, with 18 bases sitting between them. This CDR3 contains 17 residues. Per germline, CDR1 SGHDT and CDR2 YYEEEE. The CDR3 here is CASSLGWRHSFTYEQYF. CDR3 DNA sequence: TGTGCCAGCAGCTTGGGGTGGAGGCACAGTTTCACCTACGAGCAGTACTTC.

CDR3 sequence (DNA): TGTGCCAGCAGCTTACTCTCAGGGGACACTGAAGCTTTCTTT. Residues: CASSLLSGDTEAFF. This chain connects TRBV7-3 to TRBJ1-1; possibly TRBD1 for D (6 bases). The ends were cut back, 2 bases at V and 3 bases at J, with 10 bases in the middle. The CDR3 extends over 14 amino acids. CDR1 is SGHTA and CDR2 is FQGTGA in the germline V gene.

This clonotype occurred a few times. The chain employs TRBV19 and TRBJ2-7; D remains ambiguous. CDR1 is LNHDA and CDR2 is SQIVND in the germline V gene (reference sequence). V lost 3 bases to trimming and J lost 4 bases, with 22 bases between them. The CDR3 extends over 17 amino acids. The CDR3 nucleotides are TGTGCCAGTAGTATTTTGCAGGACGAAGACGAAGAGTACGAGCAGTACTTC. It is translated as CASSILQDEDEEYEQYF.

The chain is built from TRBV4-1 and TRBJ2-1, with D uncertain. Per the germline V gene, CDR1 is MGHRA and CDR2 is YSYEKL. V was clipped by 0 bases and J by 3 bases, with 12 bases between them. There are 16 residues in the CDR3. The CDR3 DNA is TGCGCCAGCAGCCAAGATCTGGCGGACCTCTACAATGAGCAGTTCTTC. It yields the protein CASSQDLADLYNEQFF.

The CDR3 protein is CASSHGGDEQFF. CDR3 bases: TGTGCCAGCAGCCACGGGGGGGATGAGCAGTTCTTC. The J gene is TRBJ2-1, the V gene TRBV4-2; TRBD2 aligns across 8 bases. Germline V lookup: CDR1 LGHNA, CDR2 YNFKEQ. The length of the CDR3 is 12 residues. With 3 bases clipped from V and 8 bases from J, the junction kept 0 bases outside the gene matches.

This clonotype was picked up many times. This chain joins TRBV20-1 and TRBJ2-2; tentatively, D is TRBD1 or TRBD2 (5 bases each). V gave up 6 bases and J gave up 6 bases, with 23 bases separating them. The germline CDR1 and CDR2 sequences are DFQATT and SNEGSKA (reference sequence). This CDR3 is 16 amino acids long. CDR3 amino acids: CSAEVLGTYLAGELFF. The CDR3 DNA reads TGCAGTGCGGAAGTTCTCGGGACCTATCTAGCCGGGGAGCTGTTTTTT.

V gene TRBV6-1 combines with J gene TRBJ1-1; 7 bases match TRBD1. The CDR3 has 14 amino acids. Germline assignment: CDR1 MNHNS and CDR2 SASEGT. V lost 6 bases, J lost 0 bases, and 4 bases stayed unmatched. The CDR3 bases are TGTGCCAGCAGCGAGGGACAGCTGAACACTGAAGCTTTCTTT. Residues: CASSEGQLNTEAFF.